The 9 T cell receptor beta chains in this list originate from one sample, sequenced in a study of human T cells and chemical hapten exposure. Time point: patch test 2, 6 weeks after DPC sensitization. Treatment indicated: therapeutic diphenylcyclopropenone sensitization with weekly scalp DPC. Each CDR3 protein is one row after TCRdb ran MiXCR on the RACE reads. Among 350,000 to 400,000 distinct CDR3 sequences, around 6% were seen once, and the ten largest hold approximately 5.4%. Sequencing used whole blood, obtained in connection with sensitization to the hapten diphenylcyclopropenone (DPC). The receptors here all came from a young woman with alopecia areata. Some clones in this sample may be carry-over from other donors' samples.

The V gene is TRBV6-5, the J gene TRBJ2-7; 10 bases agree with TRBD1. Trimming removed 6 bases from V and 3 bases from J; junction bases left unmatched: 2. The CDR3 covers 13 residues. The germline CDR1 and CDR2 sequences are MNHEY and SVGAGI. The CDR3, as DNA: TGTGCCAGCAGGACAGGGGGCGTCTACGAGCAGTACTTC. Its translation is CASRTGGVYEQYF.

In this sample, this clonotype turned up many times. The chain has TRBV9 and TRBJ2-2; the D is unclear. CDR1 and CDR2 (germline): SGDLS, YYNGEE. Trimming stripped 5 bases from V and 5 bases from J, with 7 bases between. The CDR3 consists of 12 residues. CDR3 DNA: TGTGCCAGCAGTGTGGGGACCGGGGAGCTGTTTTTT. Translation: CASSVGTGELFF.

This chain uses TRBV6-2 or TRBV6-3 with TRBJ1-5, with 8 positions matching TRBD1. V lost 2 bases, J lost 4 bases, and 4 bases stayed unmatched. The length of the CDR3 is 15 residues. Germline values: CDR1 MNHEY, CDR2 SVGEGT. The DNA of the CDR3 is TGTGCCAGCAGTTACGGGGGACAGGTGAATCAGCCCCAGCATTTT. Amino acid sequence: CASSYGGQVNQPQHF.

The rearrangement links TRBV2 to TRBJ2-5; no firm D call. This CDR3 contains 16 residues. V lost 6 bases to trimming and J lost 2 bases, with 19 bases between them. Germline V gene sequence: CDR1 SNHLY, CDR2 FYNNEI. The CDR3 DNA follows: TGTGCCAGCAGACAGAGCCCCGGGTGGCGACAAGAGACCCAGTACTTC. Translating gives CASRQSPGWRQETQYF.

The V and J genes are TRBV12-3 or TRBV12-4 and TRBJ2-3, with TRBD1 matching 10 bases. This CDR3 spans 15 amino acids. Trimming removed 10 bases from V and 4 bases from J; junction bases left unmatched: 11. The CDR3, as DNA: TGTGCCATCCTCTCCGGGACAGGGGTCGCAGATACGCAGTATTTT. This codes for CAILSGTGVADTQYF.

The chain joins TRBV29-1 to TRBJ2-1, with 8 bases fitting TRBD2. J gave up 3 bases and V 8 bases, and 12 bases lay outside the gene matches. The length of the CDR3 is 15 residues. Germline V gives CDR1 SQVTM, CDR2 ANQGSEA. The CDR3, as DNA: TGCAGCTCCCTTATGGGCGGGGGGATCTACAATGAGCAGTTCTTC. Residues: CSSLMGGGIYNEQFF.

CDR3 region: CSVRTGDYGYTF. The CDR3 DNA follows: TGCAGTGTTCGGACAGGGGACTATGGCTACACCTTC. The rearrangement links TRBV20-1 to TRBJ1-2, with 9 positions matching TRBD1. The CDR3 sequence is 12 residues long. Germline V gene lookup returns CDR1 DFQATT and CDR2 SNEGSKA (reference sequence). The V segment lost 7 bases and the J segment 3 bases; nucleotides outside the gene matches: 3.

This clonotype has at least ten counts. The chain employs TRBV20-1 and TRBJ1-6; 7 bases agree with TRBD1. Looked up from germline, CDR1 is DFQATT and CDR2 is SNEGSKA (reference sequence). With V trimmed by 1 base and J by 10 bases, 4 bases remained unmatched. CDR3 size: 13 residues. The CDR3 reads CSARVTTGSPLHF. DNA of the CDR3: TGCAGTGCTAGAGTTACGACAGGGTCACCCCTCCACTTT.

This clonotype was detected ten times or more. The chain links TRBV5-1 to TRBJ1-6; D uncertain. The CDR3 consists of 14 residues. V was pared by 2 bases and J by 10 bases, with 13 bases between. Germline CDR1 is SGHRS and CDR2 is YFSETQ. The CDR3, as DNA: TGCGCCAGCAGCTTCGGACTCCCTGCCTCACCCCTCCACTTT. Amino acid sequence: CASSFGLPASPLHF.